This TCR beta chain derives from a study of vaccination effects on CD4 cells after COVID-19. Across the study: Of the BNT162b2 and mRNA-1273 vaccines, participants received two doses of one or the other. Samples were given by two convalescent patients 16 days and one week before vaccination.

In regard to this clone: Its antigen is not known.

Clones were sequenced by immunoSEQ multiplex PCR, and TCRdb holds only the in-frame ones, with some missing. The sample consists of approximately 37,000 clones, roughly 66% of them appearing once. Expansion with viral peptide pools was applied to antigen-specific CD4+ T cells by the ViraFEST assay prior to sequencing. Isolation of CD4+ T cells took place after about ten days of culture. This individual tested PCR-positive for SARS-CoV-2 infection between March and December 2020. Half the medium was replaced with IL-2 medium on days 3 and 7. The CDR3 spans 12 residues. Per germline, CDR1 ENHRY and CDR2 SYGVKD. J was trimmed by 6 bases and V by 4 bases; bases with no gene match: 2.

This chain uses TRBV10-3 with TRBJ2-7; 8 nucleotides match TRBD1. The sequence derives from a human donor who had a prior SARS-CoV-2 infection. The sequencing used CD4+ T cells from PBMCs cultured with a peptide pool, collected before COVID-19 vaccination. The CDR3 region is CAISGTGSEQYF. CDR3 sequence (DNA): TGTGCCATCAGTGGGACAGGGTCCGAGCAGTACTTC.